This TCR beta chain was captured in a study of cytomegalovirus exposure and HLA in healthy donors. Whole-study findings and limits: A missense DCLRE1C variant was associated with V- and J-gene trimming of TCR beta chains in a later analysis, and an independent cohort replicated the association. Exclusion applied to some V segments, including TRBV6-2 and TRBV6-3, as they were indistinguishable. Accurate prediction of HLA-A and HLA-B alleles (for most subjects) was reportedly achieved from TCR beta sequences. Later analysis placed DRB1 highest and HLA-C lowest in TCR association rates, which differed by HLA locus.

The CDR3 runs 17 residues. CDR1 SGHKS and CDR2 YYEKEE come from the germline V gene (reference sequence). Trimming took off 3 bases at V and 12 bases at J, with 28 bases between the two ends. As for this clone: Its antigen is not known.

PCR amplification relied on 60 Vbeta primers (plus 13 Jbeta primers). Measured with immunoSEQ multiplex PCR; TCRdb has only the in-frame clones, and not every one. This sample has around 100,000 clones, with about 85% found just once. This rearrangement joins TRBV5-5 to TRBJ2-1; D possibly corresponds to TRBD2 (5 bases). The source of this sequence is a female donor in good health and CMV-seropositive. What was sequenced was PBMCs. Here the CDR3 DNA reads TGTGCCAGCAGCTCGAAGTTGGTCGGTATAGGTTCGAGCGGGCAGTTCTTC. Residues: CASSSKLVGIGSSGQFF.